The T cell receptor beta chain described here comes from a study of cytomegalovirus exposure and HLA in healthy donors. For the study at large: Earlier findings included nearly 120 million unique TCR beta sequences obtained from approximately 170 million T cells. Early released data comprised 75 million to 100 million unique TCRs from HLA-typed donors. Findings and caveats of the study: Researchers catalogued about 160 TCR beta chains as cytomegalovirus-associated. It was only CMV serostatus that was available as immune exposure information.

The V segment lost 6 bases and the J segment 3 bases; nucleotides outside the gene matches: 5. There are 16 residues in the CDR3. CDR1 SNHLY and CDR2 FYNNEI come from the germline V gene. Primers included in the PCR were 60 Vbeta and 13 Jbeta primers. Clones were read by immunoSEQ multiplex PCR, and TCRdb kept only the in-frame ones, dropping some. The table lists some 190,000 clones, around 82% of them singletons. A note on this clone: Its antigen is unidentified.

The receptor was derived from a woman in her thirties in good health and CMV-seropositive. This chain uses TRBV2 with TRBJ2-1, with 13 nucleotides matching TRBD2. Sequencing was carried out using PBMCs. CDR3 in amino acids: CASRQLAGGGYNEQFF. For the CDR3, the DNA is TGTGCCAGCAGGCAACTAGCGGGAGGGGGCTACAATGAGCAGTTCTTC.